One and the same sample provided the 22 T cell receptor beta chains below, sequenced in a study of cytomegalovirus exposure and HLA in healthy donors. In the PCR, 60 Vbeta and 13 Jbeta primers were used. The protocol was immunoSEQ multiplex PCR, while the TCRdb copy is restricted to in-frame clones and leaves out a portion. The table includes 210,000 or so clones, approximately 83% detected once. The source material was PBMCs. The receptors originated from a girl aged 5-17 years in good health and CMV-seronegative.

V and J are TRBV28 and TRBJ1-4; 9 bases are a match to TRBD1. V shed 10 bases and J 5 bases; nucleotides not matched to a gene: 14. Germline CDR1 is MDHEN and CDR2 is SYDVKM. The CDR3 is 16 residues long. Written as DNA, the CDR3 is TGTGCCACACGGGACAGGGAATTCGGGAGGAATGAAAAACTGTTTTTT. This encodes CATRDREFGRNEKLFF. Combining the CDR3 with reference TRBV28 and TRBJ1-4 gives the whole variable domain DVKVTQSSRYLVKRTGEKVFLECVQDMDHENMFWYRQDPGLGLRLIYFSYDVKMKEKGDIPEGYSVSREKKERFSLILESASTNQTSMYLCATRDREFGRNEKLFFGSGTQLSVL.

This clone appeared a few times. The chain couples TRBV7-2 to TRBJ2-7; TRBD1 is a possible D gene (6 bases). V dropped 7 bases and J dropped 0 bases, with 16 bases sitting between them. The CDR3 contains 15 residues. Looked up from germline, CDR1 is SGHTA and CDR2 is FQGNSA. The CDR3 reads CASTYGTNPSYEQYF. CDR3 sequence (DNA): TGTGCCAGCACCTACGGGACAAACCCCTCCTACGAGCAGTACTTC.

This chain joins TRBV4-1 and TRBJ1-1; 10 nucleotides agree with TRBD1. Per germline, CDR1 MGHRA and CDR2 YSYEKL. The CDR3 contains 17 residues. The trim removed 0 bases at V and 3 bases at J, leaving 7 bases unmatched. CDR3 residues: CASSQDLGQGRYTEAFF. CDR3 nucleotides: TGCGCCAGCAGCCAAGACCTGGGACAGGGGAGGTACACTGAAGCTTTCTTT.

This clone was detected once. V is TRBV15 and J is TRBJ2-7; D unresolved. The length of the CDR3 is 15 residues. V dropped 0 bases and J dropped 3 bases, with 12 bases sitting between them. In germline, CDR1 is LNHNV, CDR2 YYDKDF (reference sequence). This CDR3 reads CATSRDLGRNYEQYF. CDR3 sequence (DNA): TGTGCCACCAGCAGAGATCTGGGCAGAAACTACGAGCAGTACTTC.

This rearrangement joins TRBV28 to TRBJ2-7, with 11 positions matching TRBD2. V lost 7 bases, J lost 4 bases, and 3 bases stayed unmatched. The CDR3 is made up of 13 amino acids. In germline, CDR1 is MDHEN, CDR2 SYDVKM. The DNA for the CDR3 is TGTGCCAGCAAACTAGCGGGAGATTACGAGCAGTACTTC. Translated: CASKLAGDYEQYF.

CDR3 DNA sequence: TGTGCCAGCAGTTTAGCGTCCGCCAATCAGCCCCAGCATTTT. Protein: CASSLASANQPQHF. V usage is TRBV27 and J usage is TRBJ1-5; D call uncertain. V gave up 2 bases and J gave up 3 bases, with 8 bases separating them. The CDR3 length is 14 residues. The V gene's germline CDR1 is MNHEY and CDR2 SMNVEV (reference sequence).

This chain joins TRBV5-6 and TRBJ1-1; 7 bases map to TRBD1. The CDR3 is 16 residues long. Germline V gives CDR1 SGHDT, CDR2 YYEEEE. V was pared by 0 bases and J by 3 bases, with 8 bases of the junction left unmatched. The CDR3 DNA sequence: TGTGCCAGCAGCTTGGGTACAGGGGCGTCGTACACTGAAGCTTTCTTT. Residues: CASSLGTGASYTEAFF.

CDR3 region: CASSHAGGASPLHF. In DNA form, the CDR3 reads TGTGCCAGCAGCCATGCAGGGGGCGCATCACCCCTCCACTTT. The V call is TRBV7-9, the J call TRBJ1-6, with TRBD1 identical over 8 bases. Germline CDR1 SEHNR, CDR2 FQNEAQ (reference sequence). This CDR3 comprises 14 residues. V trimming: 5 bases; J trimming: 10 bases; junction bases outside the gene matches: 7.

The chain carries TRBV30 and TRBJ1-2; D uncertain. The CDR3 loop spans 13 amino acids. V was trimmed by 3 bases and J by 8 bases, leaving 16 bases between them. Germline V lookup: CDR1 GTSNPN, CDR2 SVGIG (reference sequence). CDR3 nucleotides: TGTGCCTGGAGGGCCCAGAGGGCTGACGGCTACACCTTC. It yields the protein CAWRAQRADGYTF.

The CDR3 DNA reads as TGTGCCAGCAGCTTAGCCCCGTCGGCCCAGTACTTC. This translates into CASSLAPSAQYF. This chain joins TRBV7-6 and TRBJ2-5; D uncertain. CDR1 and CDR2 (germline): SGHVS, FNYEAQ. Trimming pared 0 bases from V and 9 bases from J, leaving 8 bases between. The CDR3 is 12 residues long.

The chain carries TRBV7-2 and TRBJ1-2, with D unclear. There are 15 residues in the CDR3. Germline values: CDR1 SGHTA, CDR2 FQGNSA. V lost 5 bases and J lost 5, with 18 bases in between. Written as DNA, the CDR3 is TGTGCCAGCAGCCCCCCCAATGCGGGAAGATATGGCTACACCTTC. Translating it yields CASSPPNAGRYGYTF. The full variable domain, with the rest looked up from reference TRBV7-2 and TRBJ1-2, is GAGVSQSPSNKVTEKGKDVELRCDPISGHTALYWYRQSLGQGLEFLIYFQGNSAPDKSGLPSDRFSAERTGGSVSTLTIQRTQQEDSAVYLCASSPPNAGRYGYTFGSGTRLTVV.

The chain employs TRBV28 and TRBJ2-1, with 12 bases that match TRBD2. The CDR3 runs 17 residues. The V segment lost 6 bases and the J segment 9 bases; nucleotides outside the gene matches: 15. Germline lookup yields CDR1 MDHEN and CDR2 SYDVKM. The DNA of the CDR3 is TGTGCCAGCAGACTAGCGGGAGGTCCCCAGATAGGCCGTGAGCAGTTCTTC. Encoded protein: CASRLAGGPQIGREQFF.

This clone was counted between two and nine times. V gene TRBV12-5 combines with J gene TRBJ1-5; no definite D call. Trimming left V 6 bases short and J 0 bases short, with 3 bases between. This CDR3 comprises 12 residues. The germline gives CDR1 LGHNT, CDR2 FRNRAP. Here the CDR3 reads CASGYSNQPQHF. The CDR3 nucleotides read TGTGCTAGTGGGTATAGCAATCAGCCCCAGCATTTT.

The chain links TRBV6-6 to TRBJ1-1; 10 bases are a match to TRBD1. The trim removed 6 bases at V and 5 bases at J, leaving 9 bases unmatched. The V gene's germline CDR1 is MNHNY and CDR2 SVGAGI (reference sequence). The CDR3 runs to 15 residues. The CDR3 DNA sequence: TGTGCCAGCAGCTTATCCCGGGACAGGGGAACTGAAGCTTTCTTT. Translating it yields CASSLSRDRGTEAFF.

V is TRBV28 and J is TRBJ2-7; TRBD1 matches at 8 bases. The length of the CDR3 is 11 residues. Germline CDR1 and CDR2: MDHEN and SYDVKM. The CDR3, as DNA: TGTGCCAGCTCTCGGGACAGGAGTTTTGACGTC. Residues: CASSRDRSFDV.

CDR3 in DNA: TGTGCCAGCAGTTCCACAGGGTACGAGCAGTACTTC. It specifies CASSSTGYEQYF. The rearrangement links TRBV27 to TRBJ2-7, with D perhaps matching TRBD1 (6 bases). Trimming left V 4 bases short and J 4 bases short, with 8 bases between. The CDR3 sequence is 12 residues long. Germline CDR1 MNHEY, CDR2 SMNVEV (reference sequence).

The J gene is TRBJ1-6, the V gene TRBV28, with D tentatively TRBD1 (5 bases). CDR3 length: 12 residues. Germline V gives CDR1 MDHEN, CDR2 SYDVKM. Trimming removed 8 bases at V and 9 bases at J, with 11 bases between. This CDR3 is CASSRVSSPLHF. For the CDR3, the DNA is TGTGCCAGCTCCAGGGTGAGTTCACCCCTCCACTTT.

V and J are TRBV6-5 and TRBJ2-2; D not certain. V lost 2 bases and J 1 base, leaving 5 bases between the germline ends. CDR1 is MNHEY, CDR2 SVGAGI, per germline. CDR3 length: 14 amino acids. CDR3 protein: CASSYPQNTGELFF. In DNA form, the CDR3 reads TGTGCCAGCAGTTACCCCCAGAACACCGGGGAGCTGTTTTTT.

The chain carries TRBV5-4 and TRBJ1-6; 11 bases are a match to TRBD1. The CDR3 runs to 18 residues. V lost 0 bases, J lost 9 bases, and 11 bases stayed unmatched. CDR1 is SGHNT, CDR2 YYREEE, per germline (reference sequence). CDR3 sequence (DNA): TGTGCCAGCAGCTTGGCCTCCCCGGGACAGGGGGGAAGTTCACCCCTCCACTTT. Translating gives CASSLASPGQGGSSPLHF.

The genes are TRBV19 and TRBJ2-7; D possibly corresponds to TRBD1 (5 bases). Looked up from germline, CDR1 is LNHDA and CDR2 is SQIVND (reference sequence). The CDR3 has 14 amino acids. Trimming stripped 2 bases from V and 6 bases from J, with 14 bases between. The CDR3 spells CASSISSRVSEQYF. For the CDR3, the DNA is TGTGCCAGTAGTATATCCTCCAGGGTCTCCGAGCAGTACTTC. Drawing the rest from reference TRBV19 and TRBJ2-7, the complete variable domain is DGGITQSPKYLFRKEGQNVTLSCEQNLNHDAMYWYRQDPGQGLRLIYYSQIVNDFQKGDIAEGYSVSREKKESFPLTVTSAQKNPTAFYLCASSISSRVSEQYFGPGTRLTVT.

The rearrangement links TRBV6-1 to TRBJ2-7, with 9 positions matching TRBD2. Germline V CDR1 and CDR2: MNHNS, SASEGT. The CDR3 is made up of 14 amino acids. The trim removed 5 bases at V and 5 bases at J, leaving 7 bases unmatched. The CDR3 loop is CASSSTSGYDEQYF. The CDR3 DNA is TGTGCCAGCAGTTCGACTAGCGGATACGACGAGCAGTACTTC.

The gene calls are TRBV7-3 and TRBJ1-1, with D uncertain. CDR1 is SGHTA and CDR2 is FQGTGA in the germline V gene. CDR3 length equals 14 residues. V shed 5 bases and J shed 1 base, with 11 bases lying between them. The CDR3 nucleotides read TGTGCCAGCAGCCTGAAAGGAGGGAACACTGAAGCTTTCTTT. Amino acid sequence: CASSLKGGNTEAFF.